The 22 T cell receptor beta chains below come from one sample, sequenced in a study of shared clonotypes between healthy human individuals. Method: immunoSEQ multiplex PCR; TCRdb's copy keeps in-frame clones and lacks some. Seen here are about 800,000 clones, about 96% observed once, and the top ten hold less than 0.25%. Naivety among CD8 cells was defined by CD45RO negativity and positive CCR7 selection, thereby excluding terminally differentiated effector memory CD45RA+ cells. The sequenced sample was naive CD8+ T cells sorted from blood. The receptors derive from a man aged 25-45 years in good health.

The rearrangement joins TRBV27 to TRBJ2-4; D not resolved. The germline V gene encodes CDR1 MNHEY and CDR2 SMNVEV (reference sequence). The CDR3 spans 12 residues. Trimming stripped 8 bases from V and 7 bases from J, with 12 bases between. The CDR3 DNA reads TGTGCCAGCTCCGGCCCATTTAACATTCAGTACTTC. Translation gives CASSGPFNIQYF.

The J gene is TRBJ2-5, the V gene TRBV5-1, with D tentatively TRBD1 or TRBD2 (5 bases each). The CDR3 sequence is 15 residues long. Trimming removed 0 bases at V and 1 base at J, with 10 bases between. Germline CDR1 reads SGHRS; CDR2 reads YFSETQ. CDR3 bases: TGCGCCAGCAGCTTGGGTGACAGCGGCCAAGAGACCCAGTACTTC. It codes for CASSLGDSGQETQYF.

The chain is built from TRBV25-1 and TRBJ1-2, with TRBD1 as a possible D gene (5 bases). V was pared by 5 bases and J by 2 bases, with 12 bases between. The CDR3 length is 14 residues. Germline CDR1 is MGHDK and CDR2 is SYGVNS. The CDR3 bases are TGTGCCAGCAGTTGGGGGATATCAAACTATGGCTACACCTTC. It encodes CASSWGISNYGYTF.

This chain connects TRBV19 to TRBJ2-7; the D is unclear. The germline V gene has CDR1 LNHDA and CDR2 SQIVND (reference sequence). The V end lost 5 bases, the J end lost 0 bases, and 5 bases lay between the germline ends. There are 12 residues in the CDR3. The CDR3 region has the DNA TGTGCCAGTAGTGATTACTCCTACGAGCAGTACTTC. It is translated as CASSDYSYEQYF.

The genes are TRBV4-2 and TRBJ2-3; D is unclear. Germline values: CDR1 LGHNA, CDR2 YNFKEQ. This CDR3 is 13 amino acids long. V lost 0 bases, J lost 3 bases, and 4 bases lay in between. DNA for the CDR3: TGTGCCAGCAGCCAAGAACTGACAGATACGCAGTATTTT. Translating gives CASSQELTDTQYF.

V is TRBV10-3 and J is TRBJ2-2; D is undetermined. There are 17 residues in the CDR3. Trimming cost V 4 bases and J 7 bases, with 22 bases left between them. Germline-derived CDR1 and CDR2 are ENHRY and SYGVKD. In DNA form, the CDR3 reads TGTGCCATCAGTGTGCGAGACACCGACGTTTTTGGCGGGGAGCTGTTTTTT. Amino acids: CAISVRDTDVFGGELFF.

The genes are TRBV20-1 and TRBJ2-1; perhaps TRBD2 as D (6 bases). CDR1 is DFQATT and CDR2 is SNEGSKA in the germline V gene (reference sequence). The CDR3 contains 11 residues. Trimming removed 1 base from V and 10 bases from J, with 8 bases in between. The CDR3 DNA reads TGCAGTGCTAGAGCGGGAGAGGAGCAGTTCTTC. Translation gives CSARAGEEQFF.

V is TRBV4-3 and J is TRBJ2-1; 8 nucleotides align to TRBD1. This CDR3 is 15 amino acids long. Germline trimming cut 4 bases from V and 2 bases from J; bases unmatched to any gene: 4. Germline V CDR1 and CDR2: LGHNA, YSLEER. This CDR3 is CASSPDRGPYNEQFF. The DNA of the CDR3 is TGCGCCAGCAGCCCCGACAGGGGTCCCTACAATGAGCAGTTCTTC.

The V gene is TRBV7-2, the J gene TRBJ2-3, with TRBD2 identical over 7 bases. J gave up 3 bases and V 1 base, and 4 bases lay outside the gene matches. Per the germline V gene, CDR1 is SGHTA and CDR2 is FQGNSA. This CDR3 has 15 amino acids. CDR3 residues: CASSLGGTKTDTQYF. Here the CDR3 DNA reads TGTGCCAGCAGCTTAGGAGGGACTAAAACAGATACGCAGTATTTT.

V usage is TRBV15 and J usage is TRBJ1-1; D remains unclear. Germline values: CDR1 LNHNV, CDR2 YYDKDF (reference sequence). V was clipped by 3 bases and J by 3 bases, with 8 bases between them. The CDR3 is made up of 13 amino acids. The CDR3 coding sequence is TGTGCCACCAGCAGTTTAGTGGACACTGAAGCTTTCTTT. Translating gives CATSSLVDTEAFF.

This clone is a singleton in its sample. The CDR3 loop reads CASSVAQGGVYEQYF. CDR3 nucleotides: TGTGCCAGCAGCGTAGCGCAGGGTGGGGTCTACGAGCAGTACTTC. The rearrangement links TRBV9 to TRBJ2-7; possibly TRBD1 for D (5 bases). V lost 0 bases to trimming and J lost 3 bases, with 13 bases between them. Germline values: CDR1 SGDLS, CDR2 YYNGEE. The CDR3 runs 15 residues.

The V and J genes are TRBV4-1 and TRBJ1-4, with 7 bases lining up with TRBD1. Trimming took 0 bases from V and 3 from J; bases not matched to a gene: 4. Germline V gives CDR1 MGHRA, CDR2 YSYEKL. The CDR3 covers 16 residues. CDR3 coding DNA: TGCGCCAGCAGCCAAGATCTGGGACAGCCTAATGAAAAACTGTTTTTT. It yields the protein CASSQDLGQPNEKLFF.

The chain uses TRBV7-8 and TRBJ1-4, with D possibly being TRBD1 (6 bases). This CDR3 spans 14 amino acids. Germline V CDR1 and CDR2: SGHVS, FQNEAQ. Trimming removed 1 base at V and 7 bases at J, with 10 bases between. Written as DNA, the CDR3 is TGTGCCAGCAGCTTAGGGTGGGACATTGAAAAACTGTTTTTT. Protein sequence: CASSLGWDIEKLFF. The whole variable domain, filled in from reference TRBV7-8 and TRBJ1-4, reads GAGVSQSPRYKVAKRGQDVALRCDPISGHVSLFWYQQALGQGPEFLTYFQNEAQLDKSGLPSDRFFAERPEGSVSTLKIQRTQQEDSAVYLCASSLGWDIEKLFFGSGTQLSVL.

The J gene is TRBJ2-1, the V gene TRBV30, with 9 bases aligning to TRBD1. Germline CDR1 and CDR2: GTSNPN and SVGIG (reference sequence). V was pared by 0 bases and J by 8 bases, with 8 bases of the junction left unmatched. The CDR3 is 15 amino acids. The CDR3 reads CAWSVWGQGEDEQFF. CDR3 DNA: TGTGCCTGGAGTGTATGGGGACAGGGAGAGGATGAGCAGTTCTTC.

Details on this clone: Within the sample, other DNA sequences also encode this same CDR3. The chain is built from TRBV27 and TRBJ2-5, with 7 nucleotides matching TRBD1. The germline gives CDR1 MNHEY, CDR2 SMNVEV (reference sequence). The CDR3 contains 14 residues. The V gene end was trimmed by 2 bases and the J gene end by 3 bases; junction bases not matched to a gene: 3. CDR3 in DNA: TGTGCCAGCAGTTTACTAGGGGGCGAAGAGACCCAGTACTTC. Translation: CASSLLGGEETQYF.

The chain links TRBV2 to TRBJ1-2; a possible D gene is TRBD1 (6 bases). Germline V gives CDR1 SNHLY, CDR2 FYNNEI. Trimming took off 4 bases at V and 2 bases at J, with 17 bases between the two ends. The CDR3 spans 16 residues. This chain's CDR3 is CASSGGGNFWNYGYTF. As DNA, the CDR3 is TGTGCCAGCAGTGGGGGGGGCAACTTTTGGAACTATGGCTACACCTTC. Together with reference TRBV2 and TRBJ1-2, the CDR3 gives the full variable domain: EPEVTQTPSHQVTQMGQEVILRCVPISNHLYFYWYRQILGQKVEFLVSFYNNEISEKSEIFDDQFSVERPDGSNFTLKIRSTKLEDSAMYFCASSGGGNFWNYGYTFGSGTRLTVV.

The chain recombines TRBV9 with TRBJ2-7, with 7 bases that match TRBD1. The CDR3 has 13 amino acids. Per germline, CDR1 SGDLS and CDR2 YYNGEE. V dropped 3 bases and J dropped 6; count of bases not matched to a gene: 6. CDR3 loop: CASSDQRTGEQYF. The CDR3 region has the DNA TGTGCCAGCAGCGACCAAAGGACAGGCGAGCAGTACTTC. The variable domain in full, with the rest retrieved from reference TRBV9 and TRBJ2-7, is DSGVTQTPKHLITATGQRVTLRCSPRSGDLSVYWYQQSLDQGLQFLIQYYNGEERAKGNILERFSAQQFPDLHSELNLSSLELGDSALYFCASSDQRTGEQYFGPGTRLTVT.

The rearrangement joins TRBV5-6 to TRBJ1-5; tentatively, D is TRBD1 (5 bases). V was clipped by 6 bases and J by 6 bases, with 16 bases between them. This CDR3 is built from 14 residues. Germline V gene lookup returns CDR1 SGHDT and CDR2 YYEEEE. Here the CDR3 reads CASTEWGGGQPQHF. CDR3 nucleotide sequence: TGTGCCAGCACTGAATGGGGCGGAGGTCAGCCCCAGCATTTT.

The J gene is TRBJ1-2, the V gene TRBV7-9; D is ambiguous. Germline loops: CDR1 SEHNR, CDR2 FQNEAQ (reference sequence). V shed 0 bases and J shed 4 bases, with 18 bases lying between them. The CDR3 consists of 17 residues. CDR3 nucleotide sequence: TGTGCCAGCAGCTTAGCCGGTTCCGAACGTTCATTCTATGGCTACACCTTC. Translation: CASSLAGSERSFYGYTF.

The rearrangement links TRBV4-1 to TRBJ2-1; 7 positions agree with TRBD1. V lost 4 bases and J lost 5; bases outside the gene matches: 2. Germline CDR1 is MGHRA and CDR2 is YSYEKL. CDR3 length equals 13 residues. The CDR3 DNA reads TGCGCCAGCAGCCGTGGGACAGACAATGAGCAGTTCTTC. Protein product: CASSRGTDNEQFF.

The CDR3: CASHFLRGNTGELFF. CDR3 DNA: TGTGCCAGCCACTTTCTCCGGGGGAACACCGGGGAGCTGTTTTTT. The chain joins TRBV28 to TRBJ2-2; tentative D call: TRBD2 (5 bases). Per the germline V gene, CDR1 is MDHEN and CDR2 is SYDVKM. Trimming took 8 bases from V and 1 from J, leaving 14 bases between them. This CDR3 comprises 15 residues.

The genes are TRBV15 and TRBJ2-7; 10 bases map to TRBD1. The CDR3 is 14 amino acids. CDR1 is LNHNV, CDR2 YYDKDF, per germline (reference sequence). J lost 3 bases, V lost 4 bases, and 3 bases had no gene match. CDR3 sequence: CATSKGQGIYEQYF. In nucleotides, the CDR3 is TGTGCCACCAGCAAGGGACAGGGGATCTACGAGCAGTACTTC.